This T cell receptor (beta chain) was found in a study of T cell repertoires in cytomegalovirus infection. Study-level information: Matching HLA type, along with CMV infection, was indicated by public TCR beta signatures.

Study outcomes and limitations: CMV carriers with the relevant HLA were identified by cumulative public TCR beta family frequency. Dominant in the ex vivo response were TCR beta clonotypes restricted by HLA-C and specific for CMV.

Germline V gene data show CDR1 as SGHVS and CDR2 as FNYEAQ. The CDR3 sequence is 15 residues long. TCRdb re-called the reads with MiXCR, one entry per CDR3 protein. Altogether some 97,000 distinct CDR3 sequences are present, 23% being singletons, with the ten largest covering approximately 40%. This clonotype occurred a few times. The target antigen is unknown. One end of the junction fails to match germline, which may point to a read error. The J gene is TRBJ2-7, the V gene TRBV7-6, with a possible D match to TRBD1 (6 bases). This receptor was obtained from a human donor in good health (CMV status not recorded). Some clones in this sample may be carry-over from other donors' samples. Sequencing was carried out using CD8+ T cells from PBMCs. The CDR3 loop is CASSLEQGSSYEQYF. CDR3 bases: TGTGCTAGCAGCTTGGAGCAGGGGTCCTCCTACGAGCAGTACTTC.